What follows are 26 T cell receptor beta chains derived from one specimen sequenced in a study of blood T cell repertoires in COVID-19 (dated by TCRdb to about 2020). Library generation was performed with the immunoSEQ multiplex PCR assay. Held by TCRdb, this immuneACCESS table contains in-frame sequences only and omits some clones. Under half of the omission traces to an unresolved V gene where checked; the cause of the rest is unknown. This sample lists under 200,000 clones; more than 80% were detected once. Nearly 0.55% of the sample is in the top ten clones. Sequencing was done on a sample of peripheral blood. The receptor set was obtained from a man between 50 and 59 years old with acute or convalescent COVID-19.

The CDR3: CASSLMGFRGNEQFF. The CDR3 DNA is TGTGCCAGCAGCTTAATGGGCTTTCGCGGGAATGAGCAGTTCTTC. The chain employs TRBV7-3 and TRBJ2-1, with a possible D match to TRBD2 (5 bases). The CDR3 is 15 amino acids. Between the trimmed V and J ends, which lost 1 base and 7 bases, there was a span of 14 bases. Germline V lookup: CDR1 SGHTA, CDR2 FQGTGA.

This clone is a singleton in its sample. V usage is TRBV18 and J usage is TRBJ2-2, with D perhaps matching TRBD1 (6 bases). Germline lookup yields CDR1 KGHSH and CDR2 LQKENI. Deletions cut 3 bases from V and 1 base from J, with 6 bases between. This CDR3 region has 14 residues. CDR3: CASSPGQNTGELFF. For the CDR3, the DNA is TGTGCCAGCTCACCGGGACAGAACACCGGGGAGCTGTTTTTT.

The chain is built from TRBV18 and TRBJ1-6, with D possibly matching TRBD1 (5 bases). Germline CDR1 is KGHSH and CDR2 is LQKENI. This CDR3 is built from 17 residues. The V end was cut by 2 bases, the J end by 2 bases, with 13 bases between. CDR3 residues: CASSPTRGTPYNSPLHF. Here the CDR3 DNA reads TGTGCCAGCTCACCAACTCGGGGGACTCCCTATAATTCACCCCTCCACTTT.

The chain has TRBV4-1 and TRBJ1-2, with unresolved D. The CDR3 totals 15 residues. The germline V gene encodes CDR1 MGHRA and CDR2 YSYEKL. Deletions cut 3 bases from V and 8 bases from J, with 19 bases between. The CDR3: CASSQLGYPPGGYTF. CDR3 DNA: TGCGCCAGCAGCCAGTTAGGGTACCCCCCGGGGGGCTACACCTTC.

This clone was seen only once. The gene calls are TRBV20-1 and TRBJ2-4; 7 bases are shared with TRBD2. The CDR3 covers 14 residues. In germline, CDR1 is DFQATT, CDR2 SNEGSKA (reference sequence). Trimming took 3 bases from V and 1 from J; bases not matched to a gene: 3. DNA for the CDR3: TGCAGTGCTAGTCCTAGCGGTGCCAAAAACATTCAGTACTTC. It yields the protein CSASPSGAKNIQYF.

V usage is TRBV9 and J usage is TRBJ1-1, with 9 bases aligning to TRBD1. The CDR3 runs 15 residues. Germline V gives CDR1 SGDLS, CDR2 YYNGEE. Trimming at V came to 7 bases and at J to 0 bases, leaving 7 bases not matched to a gene. CDR3 DNA: TGTGCCAGCGGCGGGACAGGGCTCTTGAACACTGAAGCTTTCTTT. Its translation: CASGGTGLLNTEAFF.

V usage is TRBV27 and J usage is TRBJ2-7; D perhaps matches TRBD1 (6 bases). The CDR3 is 14 amino acids. V shed 7 bases and J shed 3 bases, with 16 bases lying between them. Germline CDR1 reads MNHEY; CDR2 reads SMNVEV (reference sequence). In nucleotides, the CDR3 is TGTGCCAGCAACCCGACAGGCGCAAACTACGAGCAGTACTTC. It translates to CASNPTGANYEQYF.

This chain connects TRBV19 to TRBJ2-3; 13 positions match TRBD2. CDR3 length equals 16 residues. Germline CDR1 and CDR2: LNHDA and SQIVND (reference sequence). The J segment lost 6 bases and the V segment lost 3 bases, leaving 6 bases of the junction unmatched. The CDR3 bases are TGTGCCAGTAGTATCCGACTAGCGGGGGGCCCCGATACGCAGTATTTT. It yields the protein CASSIRLAGGPDTQYF.

The gene calls are TRBV27 and TRBJ2-2; 11 nucleotides line up with TRBD1. Germline V gene lookup returns CDR1 MNHEY and CDR2 SMNVEV (reference sequence). The V segment lost 5 bases and the J segment 4 bases; nucleotides outside the gene matches: 9. The CDR3 consists of 17 residues. CDR3 sequence (DNA): TGTGCCAGCAGTCGCCTAGGGGGGACAGGGGGCACCGGGGAGCTGTTTTTT. This codes for CASSRLGGTGGTGELFF.

The chain joins TRBV25-1 to TRBJ2-5; 9 bases line up with TRBD1. CDR1 and CDR2 (germline): MGHDK, SYGVNS. Trimming took 6 bases from V and 2 from J; bases not matched to a gene: 4. The CDR3 runs to 14 residues. CDR3 coding DNA: TGTGCCAGCAGGCCCGGGACAGGGCAAGAGACCCAGTACTTC. Its protein is CASRPGTGQETQYF. The entire variable domain, with the rest obtained from reference TRBV25-1 and TRBJ2-5, is as follows: EADIYQTPRYLVIGTGKKITLECSQTMGHDKMYWYQQDPGMELHLIHYSYGVNSTEKGDLSSESTVSRIRTEHFPLTLESARPSHTSQYLCASRPGTGQETQYFGPGTRLLVL.

The chain is built from TRBV15 and TRBJ1-4; D not certain. The germline CDR1 and CDR2 sequences are LNHNV and YYDKDF (reference sequence). The CDR3 has 18 amino acids. The V gene lost 5 bases and the J gene lost 8 bases, with 27 bases spanning the gap. This CDR3 reads CATSWEAGFGISGEKLFF. CDR3 coding DNA: TGTGCCACCAGCTGGGAGGCAGGTTTTGGGATAAGTGGGGAAAAACTGTTTTTT.

This rearrangement joins TRBV12-3 or TRBV12-4 to TRBJ2-3; D is unclear. The CDR3 is 13 residues long. With 8 bases removed from V and 4 bases from J, the gap between germline ends came to 13 bases. The CDR3, as DNA: TGTGCCAGCGGAGACTCTGCGTCAGATACGCAGTATTTT. Residues: CASGDSASDTQYF.

The J gene is TRBJ1-1, the V gene TRBV9; D is unresolved. Germline CDR1 is SGDLS and CDR2 is YYNGEE. CDR3 length: 14 amino acids. The germline V and J ends were trimmed by 2 bases and 0 bases, with 8 bases remaining between them. The CDR3 DNA is TGTGCCAGCAGCGTCGACAACATGAACACTGAAGCTTTCTTT. Translated: CASSVDNMNTEAFF. Using reference TRBV9 and TRBJ1-1 for the parts outside the CDR3, the full variable domain is DSGVTQTPKHLITATGQRVTLRCSPRSGDLSVYWYQQSLDQGLQFLIQYYNGEERAKGNILERFSAQQFPDLHSELNLSSLELGDSALYFCASSVDNMNTEAFFGQGTRLTVV.

CDR3 in amino acids: CASSLVGDSLYGYTF. DNA of the CDR3: TGTGCCAGCAGCTTAGTGGGGGACAGCCTCTATGGCTACACCTTC. The chain is built from TRBV5-6 and TRBJ1-2, with 7 bases fitting TRBD1. This CDR3 region has 15 residues. Trimming removed 2 bases from V and 4 bases from J; junction bases left unmatched: 8. Per the germline V gene, CDR1 is SGHDT and CDR2 is YYEEEE.

The chain is built from TRBV4-1 and TRBJ1-3; the D is unclear. This CDR3 region has 14 residues. Between the trimmed V and J ends, which lost 1 base and 4 bases, there was a span of 8 bases. Germline V gene data show CDR1 as MGHRA and CDR2 as YSYEKL. DNA of the CDR3: TGCGCCAGCAGCCAAGGGACTCAGGGAAACACCATATATTTT. It is translated as CASSQGTQGNTIYF.

This clone showed up just once. J is TRBJ2-6 and V is TRBV7-2, with D perhaps matching TRBD1 (6 bases). The CDR3 extends over 14 amino acids. Per the germline V gene, CDR1 is SGHTA and CDR2 is FQGNSA. Trimming removed 8 bases at V and 2 bases at J, with 10 bases between. This CDR3 is CASHRAPGANVLTF. The DNA for the CDR3 is TGTGCCAGCCACAGGGCTCCTGGGGCCAACGTCCTGACTTTC.

The chain recombines TRBV3-1 (or the pseudogene TRBV3-2) with TRBJ1-6; a weak D match, TRBD1 (5 bases). CDR1 is LGHDT and CDR2 is YNNKEL in the germline V gene (reference sequence). CDR3 length equals 13 residues. Trimming took 0 bases from V and 10 from J, leaving 7 bases between them. In DNA form, the CDR3 reads TGTGCCAGCAGCCAAGAGGACACCTCACCCCTCCACTTT. It encodes CASSQEDTSPLHF.

The CDR3 is CSVSASSYNEQFF. CDR3 coding DNA: TGCAGCGTTAGCGCAAGCTCCTACAATGAGCAGTTCTTC. The gene calls are TRBV29-1 and TRBJ2-1, with D uncertain. V lost 5 bases to trimming and J lost 0 bases, with 8 bases between them. CDR1 SQVTM and CDR2 ANQGSEA come from the germline V gene. CDR3 length equals 13 residues.

The gene calls are TRBV29-1 and TRBJ2-7; 7 bases align to TRBD2. Per the germline V gene, CDR1 is SQVTM and CDR2 is ANQGSEA. CDR3 length: 15 residues. V shed 1 base, J shed 7 bases, and the junction held 13 bases outside the gene matches. CDR3 DNA sequence: TGCAGCGTTGAAGTCCCCTGGGCCGGGCGGGAGGAGCAGTACTTC. It encodes CSVEVPWAGREEQYF.

The rearrangement uses TRBV18 and TRBJ1-5; D ambiguous. This CDR3 contains 13 residues. Germline lookup yields CDR1 KGHSH and CDR2 LQKENI. V was pared by 6 bases and J by 0 bases, with 6 bases between. CDR3 amino acids: CASSGGSNQPQHF. CDR3 in DNA: TGTGCCAGCTCCGGTGGTAGCAATCAGCCCCAGCATTTT.

The chain employs TRBV10-3 and TRBJ2-1; 8 positions match TRBD2. V was clipped by 4 bases and J by 3 bases; unmatched bases: 5. The CDR3 consists of 15 residues. Germline CDR1 is ENHRY and CDR2 is SYGVKD. Here the CDR3 reads CAISGGTSGYNEQFF. CDR3 nucleotide sequence: TGTGCCATCAGTGGGGGGACTAGTGGCTACAATGAGCAGTTCTTC.

The J gene is TRBJ1-1, the V gene TRBV7-9; 8 nucleotides agree with TRBD1. The V segment lost 5 bases and the J segment 0 bases; nucleotides outside the gene matches: 14. CDR3 size: 18 residues. Germline-derived CDR1 and CDR2 are SEHNR and FQNEAQ (reference sequence). Here the CDR3 reads CASSPRWDRSYLNTEAFF. For the CDR3, the DNA is TGTGCCAGCAGCCCCCGCTGGGACAGGTCGTACTTGAACACTGAAGCTTTCTTT.

The V call is TRBV11-3, the J call TRBJ2-2, with 8 positions matching TRBD1. The germline gives CDR1 SGHNT, CDR2 YENEEA. The J segment lost 6 bases and the V segment lost 1 base, leaving 1 base of the junction unmatched. The CDR3 runs to 14 residues. The CDR3 coding sequence is TGTGCCAGCAGCTTAGTACAGGGGGCCGGGGAGCTGTTTTTT. Translated: CASSLVQGAGELFF.

This clone has a single count. This sequence joins TRBV7-9 and TRBJ2-7; the D is unclear. Germline lookup yields CDR1 SEHNR and CDR2 FQNEAQ (reference sequence). V shed 5 bases and J shed 2 bases, with 10 bases lying between them. This CDR3 spans 13 amino acids. The CDR3 spells CASSVPPTYEQYV. CDR3 coding DNA: TGTGCCAGCAGCGTCCCCCCAACCTACGAGCAGTACGTC.

This chain uses TRBV7-2 with TRBJ1-5; D uncertain. V was pared by 2 bases and J by 0 bases, with 8 bases between. Germline V CDR1 and CDR2: SGHTA, FQGNSA. This CDR3 has 15 residues. In nucleotides, the CDR3 is TGTGCCAGCAGCTTATCCACAGTTAGCAATCAGCCCCAGCATTTT. Amino acid sequence: CASSLSTVSNQPQHF.

The chain is built from TRBV20-1 and TRBJ2-3; tentatively, D is TRBD2 (5 bases). The germline V gene encodes CDR1 DFQATT and CDR2 SNEGSKA (reference sequence). The CDR3 runs 10 residues. V shed 3 bases and J shed 8 bases, with 6 bases lying between them. In DNA, the CDR3 is TGCAGTGCTAGCGGAGGTACGCAGTATTTT. It specifies CSASGGTQYF.